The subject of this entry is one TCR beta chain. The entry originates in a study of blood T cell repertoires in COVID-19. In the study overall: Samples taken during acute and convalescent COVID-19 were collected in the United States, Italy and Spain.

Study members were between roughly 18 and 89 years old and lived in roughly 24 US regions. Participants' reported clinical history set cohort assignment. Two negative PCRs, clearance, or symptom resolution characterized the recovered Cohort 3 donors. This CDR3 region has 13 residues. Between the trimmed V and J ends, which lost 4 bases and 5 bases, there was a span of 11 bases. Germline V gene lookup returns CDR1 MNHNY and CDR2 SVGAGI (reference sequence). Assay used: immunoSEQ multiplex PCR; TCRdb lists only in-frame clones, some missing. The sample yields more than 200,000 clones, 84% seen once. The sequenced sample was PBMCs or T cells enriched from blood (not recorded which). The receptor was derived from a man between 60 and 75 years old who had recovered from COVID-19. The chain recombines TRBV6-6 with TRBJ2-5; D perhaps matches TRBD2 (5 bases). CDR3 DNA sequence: TGTGCCAGCAGTTCTAGCTTCAGGGAGACCCAGTACTTC. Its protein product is CASSSSFRETQYF.